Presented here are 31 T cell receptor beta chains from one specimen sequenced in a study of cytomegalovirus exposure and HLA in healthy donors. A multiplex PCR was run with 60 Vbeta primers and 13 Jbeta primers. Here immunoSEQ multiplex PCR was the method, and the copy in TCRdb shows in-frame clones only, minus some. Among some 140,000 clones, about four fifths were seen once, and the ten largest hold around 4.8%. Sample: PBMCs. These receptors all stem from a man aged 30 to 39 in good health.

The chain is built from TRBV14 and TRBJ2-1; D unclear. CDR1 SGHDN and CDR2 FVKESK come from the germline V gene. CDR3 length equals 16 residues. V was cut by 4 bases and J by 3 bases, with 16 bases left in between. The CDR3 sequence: CASSPWAHARYNEQFF. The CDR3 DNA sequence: TGTGCCAGCAGCCCCTGGGCGCATGCCCGCTACAATGAGCAGTTCTTC.

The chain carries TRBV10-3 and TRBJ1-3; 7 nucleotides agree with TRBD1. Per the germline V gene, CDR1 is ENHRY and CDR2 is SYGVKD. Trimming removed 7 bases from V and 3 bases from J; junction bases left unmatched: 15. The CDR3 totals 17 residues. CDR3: CAIIRFGRGFFGNTIYF. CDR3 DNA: TGTGCCATCATTAGGTTCGGCAGGGGGTTCTTTGGAAACACCATATATTTT.

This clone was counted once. CDR3 bases: TGTGCCGCTGACAGGGCTGCCGGGGAGCTGTTTTTT. Amino acids: CAADRAAGELFF. V and J are TRBV6-1 and TRBJ2-2, with 7 positions matching TRBD1. Germline V lookup: CDR1 MNHNS, CDR2 SASEGT. With 11 bases clipped from V and 6 bases from J, the junction kept 6 bases outside the gene matches. The CDR3 has 12 residues.

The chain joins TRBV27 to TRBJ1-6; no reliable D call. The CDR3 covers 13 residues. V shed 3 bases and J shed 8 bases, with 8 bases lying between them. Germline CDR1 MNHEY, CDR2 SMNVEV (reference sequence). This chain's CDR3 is CASSLVQDSPLHF. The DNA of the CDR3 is TGTGCCAGCAGTTTGGTGCAGGATTCACCCCTCCACTTT.

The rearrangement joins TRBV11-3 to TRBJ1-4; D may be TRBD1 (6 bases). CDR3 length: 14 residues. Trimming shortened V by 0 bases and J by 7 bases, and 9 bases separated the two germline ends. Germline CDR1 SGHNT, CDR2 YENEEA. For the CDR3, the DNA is TGTGCCAGCAGCTTAGAGGGGGCAAGTGAAAAACTGTTTTTT. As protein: CASSLEGASEKLFF.

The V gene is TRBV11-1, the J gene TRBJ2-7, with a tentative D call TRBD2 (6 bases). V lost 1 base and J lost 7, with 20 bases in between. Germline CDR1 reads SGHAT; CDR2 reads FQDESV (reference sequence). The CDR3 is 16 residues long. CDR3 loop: CASSLESGGTLGEQYF. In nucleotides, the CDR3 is TGTGCCAGCAGCTTAGAGTCGGGCGGGACTCTGGGTGAGCAGTACTTC.

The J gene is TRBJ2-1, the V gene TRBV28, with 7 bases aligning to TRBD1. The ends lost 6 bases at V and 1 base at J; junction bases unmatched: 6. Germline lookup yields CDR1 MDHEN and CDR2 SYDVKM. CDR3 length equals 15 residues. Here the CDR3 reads CASSLTGQSYNEQFF. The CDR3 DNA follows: TGTGCCAGCAGCCTGACGGGACAGTCCTACAATGAGCAGTTCTTC.

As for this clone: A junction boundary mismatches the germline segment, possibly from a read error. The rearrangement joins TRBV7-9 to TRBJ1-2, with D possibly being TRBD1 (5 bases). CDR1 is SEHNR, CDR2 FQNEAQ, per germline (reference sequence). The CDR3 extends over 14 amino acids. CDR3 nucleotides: TGTTCCAGCAGCTTAGCCCCGGACATTCATGGCTACACCTTC. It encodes CSSSLAPDIHGYTF.

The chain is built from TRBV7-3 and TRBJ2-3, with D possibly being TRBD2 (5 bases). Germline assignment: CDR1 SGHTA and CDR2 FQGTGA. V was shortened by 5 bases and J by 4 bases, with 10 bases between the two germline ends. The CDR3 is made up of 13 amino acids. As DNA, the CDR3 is TGTGCCAGCAGCGCAACTAGTGCAGATACGCAGTATTTT. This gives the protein CASSATSADTQYF.

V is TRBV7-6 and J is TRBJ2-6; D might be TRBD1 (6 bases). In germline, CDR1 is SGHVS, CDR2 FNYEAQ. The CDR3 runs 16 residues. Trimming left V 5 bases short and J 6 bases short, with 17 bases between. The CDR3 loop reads CASSPKPQGTANVLTF. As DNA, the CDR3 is TGTGCCAGCAGCCCTAAACCTCAGGGGACGGCCAACGTCCTGACTTTC.

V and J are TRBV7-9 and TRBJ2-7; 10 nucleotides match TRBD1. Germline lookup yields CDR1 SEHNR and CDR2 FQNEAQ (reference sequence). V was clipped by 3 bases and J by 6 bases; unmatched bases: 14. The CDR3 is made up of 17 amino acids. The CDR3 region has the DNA TGTGCCAGCAGCTTTACCCCGGGACAGGGGTTTGTGGTCGAGCAGTACTTC. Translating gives CASSFTPGQGFVVEQYF. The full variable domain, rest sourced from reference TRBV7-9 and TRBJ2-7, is DTGVSQNPRHKITKRGQNVTFRCDPISEHNRLYWYRQTLGQGPEFLTYFQNEAQLEKSRLLSDRFSAERPKGSFSTLEIQRTEQGDSAMYLCASSFTPGQGFVVEQYFGPGTRLTVT.

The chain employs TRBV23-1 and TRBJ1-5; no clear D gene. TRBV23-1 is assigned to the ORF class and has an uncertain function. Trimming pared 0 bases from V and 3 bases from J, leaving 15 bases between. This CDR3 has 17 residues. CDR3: CASSQSSSAVFNQPQHF. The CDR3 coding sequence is TGCGCCAGCAGTCAATCGAGCAGCGCGGTCTTCAATCAGCCCCAGCATTTT.

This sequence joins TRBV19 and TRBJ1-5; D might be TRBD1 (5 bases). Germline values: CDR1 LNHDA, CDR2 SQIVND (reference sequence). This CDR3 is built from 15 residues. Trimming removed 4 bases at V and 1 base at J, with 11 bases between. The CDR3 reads CASSTQGVSNQPQHF. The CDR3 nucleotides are TGTGCCAGTAGTACCCAAGGGGTGAGCAATCAGCCCCAGCATTTT. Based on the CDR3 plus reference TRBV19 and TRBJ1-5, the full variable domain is DGGITQSPKYLFRKEGQNVTLSCEQNLNHDAMYWYRQDPGQGLRLIYYSQIVNDFQKGDIAEGYSVSREKKESFPLTVTSAQKNPTAFYLCASSTQGVSNQPQHFGDGTRLSIL.

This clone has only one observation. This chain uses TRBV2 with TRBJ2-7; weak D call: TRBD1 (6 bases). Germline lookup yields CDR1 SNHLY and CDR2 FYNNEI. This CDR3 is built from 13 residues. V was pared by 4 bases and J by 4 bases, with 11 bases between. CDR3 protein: CASSGGPRYEQYF. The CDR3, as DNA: TGTGCCAGCAGTGGGGGGCCTCGGTACGAGCAGTACTTC.

Here the CDR3 reads CASSHRTSGTSTDTQYF. The CDR3 DNA follows: TGCGCCAGCAGCCACCGGACTAGCGGAACTAGCACAGATACGCAGTATTTT. V and J are TRBV4-1 and TRBJ2-3, with 10 positions matching TRBD2. The CDR3 has 17 amino acids. Germline V gives CDR1 MGHRA, CDR2 YSYEKL. V was pared by 3 bases and J by 0 bases, with 6 bases of the junction left unmatched.

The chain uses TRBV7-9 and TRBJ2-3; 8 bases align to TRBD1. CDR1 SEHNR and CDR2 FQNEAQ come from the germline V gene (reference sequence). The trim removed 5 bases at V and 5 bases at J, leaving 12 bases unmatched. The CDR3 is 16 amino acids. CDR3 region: CASSPRVGDRRDTQYF. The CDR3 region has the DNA TGTGCCAGCAGCCCCAGGGTGGGGGACAGGCGAGATACGCAGTATTTT.

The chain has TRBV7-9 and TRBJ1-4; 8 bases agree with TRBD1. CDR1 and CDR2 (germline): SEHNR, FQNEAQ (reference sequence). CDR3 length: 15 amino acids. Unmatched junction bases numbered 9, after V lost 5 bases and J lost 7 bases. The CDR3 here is CASSLGDRRAEKLFF. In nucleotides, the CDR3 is TGTGCCAGCAGCCTAGGGGACAGGAGGGCTGAAAAACTGTTTTTT.

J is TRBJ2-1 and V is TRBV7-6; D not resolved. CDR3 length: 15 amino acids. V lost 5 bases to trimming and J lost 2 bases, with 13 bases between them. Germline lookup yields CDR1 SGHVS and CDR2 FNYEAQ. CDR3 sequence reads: CASSQVKSTYNEQFF. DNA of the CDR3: TGTGCCAGCAGCCAGGTCAAGTCTACCTACAATGAGCAGTTCTTC.

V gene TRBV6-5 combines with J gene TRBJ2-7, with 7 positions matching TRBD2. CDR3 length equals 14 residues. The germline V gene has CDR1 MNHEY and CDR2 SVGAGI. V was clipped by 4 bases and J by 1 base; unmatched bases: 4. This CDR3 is CASSSPSGSYEQYF. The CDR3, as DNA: TGTGCCAGCAGTTCCCCTAGCGGTTCCTACGAGCAGTACTTC.

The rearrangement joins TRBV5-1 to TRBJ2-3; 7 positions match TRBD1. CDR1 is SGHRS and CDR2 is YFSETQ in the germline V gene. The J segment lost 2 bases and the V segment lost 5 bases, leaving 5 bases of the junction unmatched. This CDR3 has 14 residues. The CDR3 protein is CASRRGQYTDTQYF. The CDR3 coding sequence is TGCGCCAGCAGGAGGGGACAGTACACAGATACGCAGTATTTT.

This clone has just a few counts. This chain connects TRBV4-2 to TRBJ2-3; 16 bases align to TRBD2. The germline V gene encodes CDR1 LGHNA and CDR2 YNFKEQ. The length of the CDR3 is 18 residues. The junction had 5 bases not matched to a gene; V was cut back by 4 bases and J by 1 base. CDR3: CASSLGLAGGPGTDTQYF. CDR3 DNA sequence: TGTGCCAGCAGCCTGGGACTAGCGGGAGGGCCGGGCACAGATACGCAGTATTTT.

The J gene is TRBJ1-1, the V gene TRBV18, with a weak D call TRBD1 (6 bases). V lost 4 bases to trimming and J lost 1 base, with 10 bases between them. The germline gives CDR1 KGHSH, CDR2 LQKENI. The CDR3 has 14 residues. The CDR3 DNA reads TGTGCCAGCTCACAAAACAGGGAGAACACTGAAGCTTTCTTT. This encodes CASSQNRENTEAFF.

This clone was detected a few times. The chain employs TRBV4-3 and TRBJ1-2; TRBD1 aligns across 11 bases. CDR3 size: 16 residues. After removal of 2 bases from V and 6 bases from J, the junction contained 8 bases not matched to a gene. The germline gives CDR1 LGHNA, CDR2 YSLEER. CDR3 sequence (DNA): TGCGCCAGCAGCCAATCTCGGACAGGGGGCGCGAATGGCTACACCTTC. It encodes CASSQSRTGGANGYTF.

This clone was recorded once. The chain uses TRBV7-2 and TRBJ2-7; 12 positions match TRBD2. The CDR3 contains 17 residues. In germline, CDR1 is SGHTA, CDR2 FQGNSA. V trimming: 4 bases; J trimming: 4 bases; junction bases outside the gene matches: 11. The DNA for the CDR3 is TGTGCCAGCAGCTCCGACTCTAGCGGGAGGGTTGGGTACGAGCAGTACTTC. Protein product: CASSSDSSGRVGYEQYF.

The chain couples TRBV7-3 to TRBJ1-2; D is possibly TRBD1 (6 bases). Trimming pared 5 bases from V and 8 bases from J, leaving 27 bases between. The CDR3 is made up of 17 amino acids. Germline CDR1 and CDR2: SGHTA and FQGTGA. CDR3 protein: CASSPGGGAREASGYTF. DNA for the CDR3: TGTGCCAGCAGCCCAGGCGGGGGGGCCCGGGAGGCGTCGGGCTACACCTTC.

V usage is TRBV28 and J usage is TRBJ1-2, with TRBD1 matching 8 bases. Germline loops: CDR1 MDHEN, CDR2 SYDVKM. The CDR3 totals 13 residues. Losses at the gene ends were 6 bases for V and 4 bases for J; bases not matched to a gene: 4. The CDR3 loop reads CASRPTGGYGYTF. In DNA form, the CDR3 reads TGTGCCAGCAGACCTACAGGGGGCTATGGCTACACCTTC.

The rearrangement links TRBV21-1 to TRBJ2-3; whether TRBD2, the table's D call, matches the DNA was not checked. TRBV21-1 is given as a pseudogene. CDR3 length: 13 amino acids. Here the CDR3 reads CASSKATRDTQYF. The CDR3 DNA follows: TGTGCCAGCAGCAAAGCAACTAGGGATACGCAGTATTTT.

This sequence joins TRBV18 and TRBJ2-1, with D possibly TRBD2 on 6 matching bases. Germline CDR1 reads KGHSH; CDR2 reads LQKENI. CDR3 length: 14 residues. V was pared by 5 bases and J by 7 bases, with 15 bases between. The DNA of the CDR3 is TGTGCCAGCTCAGGGCTAGCGCTGGGGAATGAGCAGTTCTTC. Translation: CASSGLALGNEQFF.

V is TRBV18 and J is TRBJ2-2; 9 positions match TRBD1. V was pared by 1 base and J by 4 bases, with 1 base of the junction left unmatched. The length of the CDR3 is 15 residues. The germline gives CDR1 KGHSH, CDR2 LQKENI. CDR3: CASSPRDRATGELFF. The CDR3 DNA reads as TGTGCCAGCTCACCACGGGACAGGGCCACCGGGGAGCTGTTTTTT.

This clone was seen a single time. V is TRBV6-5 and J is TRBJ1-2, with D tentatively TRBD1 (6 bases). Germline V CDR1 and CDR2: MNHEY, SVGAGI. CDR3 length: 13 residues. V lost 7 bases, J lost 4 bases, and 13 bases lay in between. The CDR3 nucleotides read TGTGCCAGCACCGGGGGGGACACCTATGGCTACACCTTC. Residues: CASTGGDTYGYTF.

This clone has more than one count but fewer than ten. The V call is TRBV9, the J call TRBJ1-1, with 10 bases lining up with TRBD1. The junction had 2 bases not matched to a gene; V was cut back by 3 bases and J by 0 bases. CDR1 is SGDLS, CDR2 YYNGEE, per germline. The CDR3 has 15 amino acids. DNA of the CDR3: TGTGCCAGCAGCGGGACAGGGGGATTGAACACTGAAGCTTTCTTT. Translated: CASSGTGGLNTEAFF.